This TCR beta chain was identified during a study of cytotoxic CD8 clonotypes in ibrutinib-treated CLL. Turning to the study itself: Treatment had run for a median about twelve months, range 6 to 36, when response samples were taken. An average of roughly 250,000 productive templates and 94,082 productive rearrangements was obtained per sample.

Libraries were prepared by immunoSEQ multiplex PCR; TCRdb keeps only in-frame clonotypes and omits some of them. Of hundreds of thousands of clones listed, just under 80% are singletons. The germline V gene has CDR1 SGHAT and CDR2 FQDESV (reference sequence). Trimming shortened V by 2 bases and J by 1 base, and 8 bases separated the two germline ends. The CDR3 consists of 14 residues. In the case of this clone: What it recognizes is unknown.

Whole-study findings and limits: Patients had baseline clonality above age-matched healthy donors, and this clonality moved with circulating CD8+ T-cell counts. The public clonotypes identified were infrequent and showed contraction or stability on treatment.

V is TRBV11-1 and J is TRBJ2-5; D gene uncertain. The TCR sequence derives from a human donor with chronic lymphocytic leukemia. The starting material was PBMCs, obtained after 12 months of ibrutinib treatment. CDR3: CASSLRHLQETQYF. The CDR3 DNA follows: TGTGCCAGCAGCTTAAGACACCTCCAAGAGACCCAGTACTTC.